This T cell receptor beta chain stems from a study of cytomegalovirus exposure and HLA in healthy donors. While unrecorded immune exposures were likely, the donors were nominally healthy when sampled. In this sample, this clone turned up once. PCR primers comprised 60 Vbeta and 13 Jbeta primers. Measured with immunoSEQ multiplex PCR; TCRdb has only the in-frame clones, and not every one. The sample consists of around 120,000 clones, more than 65% of them appearing once. The sample consisted of PBMCs. This receptor was taken from a human donor in good health.

The CDR3 spells CASLSQGGGEKLFF. The CDR3 DNA sequence: TGTGCCAGCCTATCCCAAGGGGGTGGGGAAAAACTGTTTTTT. The chain couples TRBV28 to TRBJ1-4; possibly TRBD1 for D (6 bases). The V end lost 8 bases, the J end lost 8 bases, and 18 bases lay between the germline ends. This CDR3 contains 14 residues. Germline CDR1 MDHEN, CDR2 SYDVKM.